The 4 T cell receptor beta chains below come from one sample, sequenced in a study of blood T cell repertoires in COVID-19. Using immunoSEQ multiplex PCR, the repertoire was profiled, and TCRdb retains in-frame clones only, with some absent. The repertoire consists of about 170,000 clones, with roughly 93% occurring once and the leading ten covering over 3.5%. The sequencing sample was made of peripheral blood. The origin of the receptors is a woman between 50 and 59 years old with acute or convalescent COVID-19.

The CDR3 DNA follows: TGTGCCAGCAGTCCCGGAGGCGTACTAGCGGTTTACAATGAGCAGTTCTTC. Its translation: CASSPGGVLAVYNEQFF. The chain employs TRBV25-1 and TRBJ2-1; 8 nucleotides match TRBD2. CDR1 and CDR2 (germline): MGHDK, SYGVNS. The trim removed 5 bases at V and 4 bases at J, leaving 13 bases unmatched. This CDR3 has 17 amino acids. The full variable domain, rest sourced from reference TRBV25-1 and TRBJ2-1, is EADIYQTPRYLVIGTGKKITLECSQTMGHDKMYWYQQDPGMELHLIHYSYGVNSTEKGDLSSESTVSRIRTEHFPLTLESARPSHTSQYLCASSPGGVLAVYNEQFFGPGTRLTVL.

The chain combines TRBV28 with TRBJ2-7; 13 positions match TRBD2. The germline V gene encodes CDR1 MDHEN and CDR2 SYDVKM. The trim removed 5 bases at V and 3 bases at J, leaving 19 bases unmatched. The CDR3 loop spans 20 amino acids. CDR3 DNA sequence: TGTGCCAGCAGTCCCCCCCCACCAACCGGGACTAGCGGGAAGGGCTACGAGCAGTACTTC. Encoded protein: CASSPPPPTGTSGKGYEQYF.

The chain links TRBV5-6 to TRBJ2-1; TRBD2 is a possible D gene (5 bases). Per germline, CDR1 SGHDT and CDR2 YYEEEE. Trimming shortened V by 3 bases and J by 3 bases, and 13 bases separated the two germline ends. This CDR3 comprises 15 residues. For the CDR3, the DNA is TGTGCCAGCAGCTCCGACCCCCGGGGCTACAATGAGCAGTTCTTC. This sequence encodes CASSSDPRGYNEQFF.

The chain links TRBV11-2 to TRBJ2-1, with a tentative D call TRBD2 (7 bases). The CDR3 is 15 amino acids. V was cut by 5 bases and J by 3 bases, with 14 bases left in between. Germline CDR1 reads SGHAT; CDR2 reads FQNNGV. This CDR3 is CASSPGLGGYNEQFF. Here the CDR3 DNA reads TGTGCCAGCAGCCCCGGACTAGGGGGCTACAATGAGCAGTTCTTC.